This T cell receptor beta chain was sequenced during a study of siplizumab effects on memory and regulatory T cells. The data were produced by immunoSEQ multiplex PCR, yet TCRdb's version contains in-frame clones alone and is incomplete. The sample lists 37,000 or so clones, roughly 90% occurring once. V lost 3 bases, J lost 1 base, and 3 bases stayed unmatched. Germline V gene sequence: CDR1 LNHDA, CDR2 SQIVND (reference sequence). The CDR3 runs 15 residues. Overall study results and limits: Proliferating siplizumab-culture Treg suppressive function went unconfirmed. Treatment with siplizumab left mappable alloreactive CD4+ clones averaging roughly 69% Treg-derived, compared with roughly 26% in controls. Few alloreactive clones mapped to unstimulated subsets. In roughly 75-95% of proliferating CD4+ or CD8+ clones, a naive or memory phenotype could not be assigned.

Remarks on this clone: Its antigen remains unidentified.

This TCR was recovered from a human donor in good health. Sample: naive CD4+ T cells sorted from blood. The V and J genes are TRBV19 and TRBJ1-2, with 9 bases aligning to TRBD1. The CDR3 bases are TGTGCCAGTAGTATCCTGGGACAGGGTAACTATGGCTACACCTTC. Translation gives CASSILGQGNYGYTF.